The TCR beta chain under discussion was sequenced for a study of type 1 and type 2 diabetes patients. Turning to the study itself: T cells were magnetically sorted from PBMCs as CD4+ or CD8+ subsets.

The PCR template was genomic DNA. A primer set of 30 forward and 13 reverse primers amplified the CDR3. A single record per CDR3 protein comes from TCRdb applying MiXCR to the multiplex PCR reads. The profile covers around 300,000 distinct CDR3 sequences, with more than 40% appearing a single time and about an eighth taken by the ten largest. V shed 5 bases and J 3 bases; nucleotides not matched to a gene: 6. This CDR3 has 15 amino acids. Germline V gives CDR1 MNHEY, CDR2 SVGAGI. Sequences were obtained from peripheral blood mononuclear cells (PBMCs). The source of this sequence is a man younger than 35 with type 2 diabetes. The V call is TRBV6-5, the J call TRBJ1-4; 7 nucleotides align to TRBD1. The CDR3 DNA reads as TGTGCCAGCAGTGCCTTACAGGGGCCTAATGAAAAACTGTTTTTT. This encodes CASSALQGPNEKLFF.